This T cell receptor beta chain is drawn from a study of blood T cell repertoires in COVID-19. Looking at the study overall: Some COVID-19 samples were acute and others convalescent; all came from the United States, Italy and Spain. The cDNA or gDNA used as material had been derived from T cells, B-cell-depleted T cells, or PBMCs.

At least ten counts were recorded for this clone. Clones were sequenced by immunoSEQ multiplex PCR, and TCRdb holds only the in-frame ones, with some missing. The table shows over 250,000 clones, with more than 75% occurring only once. This CDR3 is built from 15 residues. V lost 2 bases to trimming and J lost 9 bases, with 18 bases between them. Germline CDR1 and CDR2: WNHNN and SYGVQD (reference sequence). The clonotype was recovered from a woman under 40 who had recovered from COVID-19. The chain uses TRBV10-1 and TRBJ2-3; TRBD2 is a possible D gene (7 bases). The sequencing input was PBMCs or T cells enriched from blood (not recorded which). The CDR3 nucleotides are TGCGCCAGCAGTGAGGCGGGGGCTAGCGGAGAAACGCAGTATTTT. This codes for CASSEAGASGETQYF.